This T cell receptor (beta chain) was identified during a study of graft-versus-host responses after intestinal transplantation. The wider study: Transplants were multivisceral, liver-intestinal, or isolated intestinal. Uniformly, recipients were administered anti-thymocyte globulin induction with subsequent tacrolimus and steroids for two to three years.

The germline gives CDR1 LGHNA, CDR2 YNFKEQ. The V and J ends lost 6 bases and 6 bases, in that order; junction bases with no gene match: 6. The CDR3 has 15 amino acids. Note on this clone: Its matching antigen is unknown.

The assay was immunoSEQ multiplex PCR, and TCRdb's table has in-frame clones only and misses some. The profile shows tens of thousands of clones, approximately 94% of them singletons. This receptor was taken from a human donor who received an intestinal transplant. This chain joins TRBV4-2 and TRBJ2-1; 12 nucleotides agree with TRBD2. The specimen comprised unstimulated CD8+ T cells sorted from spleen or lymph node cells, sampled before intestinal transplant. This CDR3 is CASRRLAGGPNEQFF. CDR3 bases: TGTGCCAGCAGGCGCCTAGCGGGGGGGCCCAATGAGCAGTTCTTC.